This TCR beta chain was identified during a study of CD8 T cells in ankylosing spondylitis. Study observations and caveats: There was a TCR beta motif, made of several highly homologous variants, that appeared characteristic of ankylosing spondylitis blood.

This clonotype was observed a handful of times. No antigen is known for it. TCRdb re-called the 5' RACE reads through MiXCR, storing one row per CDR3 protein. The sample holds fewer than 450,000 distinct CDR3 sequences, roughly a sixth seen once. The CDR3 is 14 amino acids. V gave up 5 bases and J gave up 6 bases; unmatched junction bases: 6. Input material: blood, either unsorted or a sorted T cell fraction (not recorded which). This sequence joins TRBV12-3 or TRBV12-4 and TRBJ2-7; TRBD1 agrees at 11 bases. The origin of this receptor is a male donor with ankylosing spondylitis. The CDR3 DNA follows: TGTGCCAGCAGTCCAAGGACAGGGGGCTTCGAGCAGTACTTC. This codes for CASSPRTGGFEQYF.